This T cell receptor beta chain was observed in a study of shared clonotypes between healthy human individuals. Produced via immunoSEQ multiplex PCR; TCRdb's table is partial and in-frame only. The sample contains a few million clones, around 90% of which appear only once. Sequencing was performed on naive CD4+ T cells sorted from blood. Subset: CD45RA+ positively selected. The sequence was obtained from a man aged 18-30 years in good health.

The DNA for the CDR3 is TGTGCCAGCAGCTCCCCGGGACTTACTTACGAGCAGTACTTC. Amino acids: CASSSPGLTYEQYF. This chain links TRBV7-6 with TRBJ2-7; weak D call: TRBD2 (6 bases). Trimming took off 4 bases at V and 4 bases at J, with 14 bases between the two ends. CDR1 and CDR2 (germline): SGHVS, FNYEAQ. The CDR3 sequence is 14 residues long.